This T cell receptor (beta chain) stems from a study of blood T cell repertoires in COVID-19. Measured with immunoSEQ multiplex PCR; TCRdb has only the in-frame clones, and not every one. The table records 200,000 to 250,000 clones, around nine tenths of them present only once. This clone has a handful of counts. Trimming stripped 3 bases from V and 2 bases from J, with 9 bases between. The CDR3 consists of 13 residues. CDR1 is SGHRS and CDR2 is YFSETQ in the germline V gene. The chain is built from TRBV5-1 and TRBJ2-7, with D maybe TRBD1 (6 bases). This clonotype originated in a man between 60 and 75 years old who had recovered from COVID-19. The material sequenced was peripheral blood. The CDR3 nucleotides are TGCGCCAGCAGCTCCAGGACAGCCTACGAGCAGTACTTC. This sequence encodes CASSSRTAYEQYF.